This T cell receptor (beta chain) appears in the sequencing data of a study of T cells in localized non-small cell lung cancer. Points from the study as a whole: Heterogeneity within the tumor remains possible, as just one region underwent sequencing.

V was clipped by 6 bases and J by 7 bases, with 16 bases between them. The CDR3 has 12 amino acids. Germline assignment: CDR1 SQVTM and CDR2 ANQGSEA. The method was immunoSEQ multiplex PCR; TCRdb's version includes in-frame clones alone and lacks a portion of them. The sample has 2,000 to 2,500 clones; around a quarter are singletons. Regarding this clone: Antigen specificity is unknown.

The receptor was isolated from a woman between 40 and 69 years old with stage II lung adenocarcinoma. The chain is built from TRBV29-1 and TRBJ2-7; D tentatively reads TRBD1 or TRBD2 (5 bases each). Specimen: lung tumor tissue, collected before any cancer treatment. The DNA for the CDR3 is TGCAGCGTCGGACGGGACGGCGGGGAGCAGTACTTC. Residues: CSVGRDGGEQYF.